This T cell receptor (beta chain) was obtained from a study of CD8 T cells in ankylosing spondylitis. Study-wide findings and caveats: A motif in TCR beta, a set of eight highly homologous variants, appeared characteristic of ankylosing spondylitis blood.

TCRdb reprocessed the 5' RACE reads via MiXCR and lists one record per CDR3 protein. The sample yields about 840,000 distinct CDR3 sequences, approximately 10% seen once. This clonotype was picked up many times. Its matching antigen is unknown. The V and J ends lost 2 bases and 7 bases respectively, with 9 bases between them. The germline gives CDR1 SGHTA, CDR2 FQGNSA. There are 12 residues in the CDR3. The receptor's source is a male donor with ankylosing spondylitis. The J gene is TRBJ2-7, the V gene TRBV7-2, with D possibly being TRBD1 or TRBD2 (5 bases each). The sequenced sample was blood, either unsorted or a sorted T cell fraction (not recorded which). In DNA, the CDR3 is TGTGCCAGCAGCTTATGGTGGGGGGAGCAGTACTTC. Translation gives CASSLWWGEQYF.